The present T cell receptor (beta chain) was sequenced within a study of shared clonotypes between healthy human individuals. The CDR3 has 13 residues. Germline V gene data show CDR1 as MNHEY and CDR2 as SMNVEV (reference sequence). Trimming removed 6 bases at V and 6 bases at J, with 14 bases between. Study-wide results and caveats: Shared across a handful of donors were 5% to 6% of the naive CD4 clonotypes. Generation probabilities were higher for clonotypes shared across all four sorted-subset donors than for unshared ones.

Caucasian adults residing in Nashville, Tennessee made up all the donors. Details on this clone: Its antigen remains unidentified.

An assay was performed, and its level was deep. Assay used: immunoSEQ multiplex PCR; TCRdb lists only in-frame clones, some missing. The table lists around 330,000 clones, around 67% of them singletons. This chain joins TRBV27 and TRBJ1-2; D is unclear. This receptor was obtained from a man aged 30-40 years in good health. The source material was memory CD4+ T cells sorted from blood. Documented subset: CD45RA-negative fraction. CDR3 sequence (DNA): TGTGCCAGCAGAACACCCGGGGAGCATGGCTACACCTTC. Protein product: CASRTPGEHGYTF.